Presented here are 29 T cell receptor beta chains from one specimen sequenced in a study of blood T cells in healthy people across ages. A second PCR, run for roughly 7 to 11 cycles, used a sample-barcoded 5' primer plus a J-beta primer mix. Via MiXCR, TCRdb re-called the 5' RACE reads, giving one row per CDR3 protein. The profile shows about 640,000 distinct CDR3 sequences, less than 35% of them singletons. Sequences were obtained from blood. The receptors were sampled from a woman of 80 years or more in good health.

This clonotype was counted between two and nine times. The V call is TRBV12-3 or TRBV12-4, the J call TRBJ1-6; D is unresolved. The CDR3 contains 16 residues. V was cut by 1 base and J by 6 bases, with 13 bases left in between. Written as DNA, the CDR3 is TGTGCCAGCAGTTTAGGGACCCTACTGGGTAATTCACCCCTCCACTTT. It codes for CASSLGTLLGNSPLHF.

A few counts support this clonotype. The chain employs TRBV7-2 and TRBJ1-4; no clear D. The CDR3 has 14 residues. Looked up from germline, CDR1 is SGHTA and CDR2 is FQGNSA. The germline V and J ends were trimmed by 5 bases and 11 bases, with 18 bases remaining between them. CDR3 protein: CASSPPPTAEKLFF. The CDR3 nucleotides read TGTGCCAGCAGCCCACCCCCGACCGCGGAGAAACTGTTTTTT. Using reference TRBV7-2 and TRBJ1-4 for the parts outside the CDR3, the full variable domain is GAGVSQSPSNKVTEKGKDVELRCDPISGHTALYWYRQSLGQGLEFLIYFQGNSAPDKSGLPSDRFSAERTGGSVSTLTIQRTQQEDSAVYLCASSPPPTAEKLFFGSGTQLSVL.

The CDR3 loop is CASSLRVSQPQHF. DNA of the CDR3: TGTGCCAGCAGCCTAAGAGTCAGCCAGCCCCAGCATTTT. V is TRBV2 and J is TRBJ1-5; no clear D. Deletions cut 6 bases from V and 7 bases from J, with 13 bases between. Germline V gene data show CDR1 as SNHLY and CDR2 as FYNNEI. The CDR3 has 13 amino acids.

This clonotype was found a few times. Since a much larger clone is just one base distant, this may be a read error. The genes are TRBV5-1 and TRBJ2-1; weak D call: TRBD1 (6 bases). Matching the DNA end better, TRBJ2-7 makes the J call doubtful. Germline values: CDR1 SGHRS, CDR2 YFSETQ. The CDR3 is made up of 15 amino acids. The CDR3 is CASRSGQLTYNEQYF. The CDR3 DNA sequence: TGCGCCAGCAGAAGCGGACAGTTAACCTACAATGAGCAGTACTTC.

This chain links TRBV7-2 with TRBJ2-7; D is perhaps TRBD1 (6 bases). V was cut by 4 bases and J by 4 bases, with 14 bases left in between. The CDR3 contains 14 residues. CDR1 is SGHTA, CDR2 FQGNSA, per germline. The CDR3 loop is CASSSRQDIYEQYF. CDR3 nucleotide sequence: TGTGCCAGCAGCTCCCGACAGGATATTTACGAGCAGTACTTC.

In its sample, this clonotype was seen many times. This chain joins TRBV6-1 and TRBJ2-2; possible D gene TRBD1, 6 bases. CDR1 is MNHNS and CDR2 is SASEGT in the germline V gene. V lost 5 bases to trimming and J lost 6 bases, with 19 bases between them. The CDR3 spans 16 residues. The chain's CDR3 is CASSPLPSQGPGELFF. Written as DNA, the CDR3 is TGTGCCAGCAGTCCCCTTCCCTCCCAGGGGCCCGGGGAGCTGTTTTTT.

Ten or more counts support this clonotype. This CDR3 reads CASSYSNTGNTEAFF. DNA of the CDR3: TGTGCCAGCAGTTACTCGAATACAGGGAACACTGAAGCTTTCTTT. The rearrangement links TRBV6-5 to TRBJ1-1, with D maybe TRBD1 (5 bases). This CDR3 spans 15 amino acids. V was shortened by 0 bases and J by 1 base, with 9 bases between the two germline ends. Germline V gives CDR1 MNHEY, CDR2 SVGAGI.

Many counts were recorded for this clonotype. The chain uses TRBV6-2 or TRBV6-3 and TRBJ2-3, with TRBD2 matching over 8 bases. After removal of 6 bases from V and 3 bases from J, the junction contained 8 bases not matched to a gene. The CDR3 runs 15 residues. Per germline, CDR1 MNHEY and CDR2 SVGEGT. This chain's CDR3 is CASRTRGGPTDTQYF. The CDR3 DNA reads TGTGCCAGCAGAACCCGGGGGGGCCCTACAGATACGCAGTATTTT.

A few counts support this clonotype. The chain employs TRBV7-9 and TRBJ2-1, with 8 bases that match TRBD1. Germline V lookup: CDR1 SEHNR, CDR2 FQNEAQ (reference sequence). The CDR3 runs to 15 residues. The J segment lost 6 bases and the V segment lost 4 bases, leaving 8 bases of the junction unmatched. CDR3 in amino acids: CASSSDRVTGNEQFF. Here the CDR3 DNA reads TGTGCCAGCAGCTCGGACAGGGTGACGGGCAATGAGCAGTTCTTC.

The rearrangement uses TRBV7-2 and TRBJ2-5; 7 nucleotides line up with TRBD2. CDR1 and CDR2 from the germline V gene are SGHTA and FQGNSA. The trim removed 4 bases at V and 5 bases at J, leaving 10 bases unmatched. This CDR3 spans 15 amino acids. CDR3 DNA: TGTGCCAGCAGCTCCCGTGCGGGGAGGGGTGAGACCCAGTACTTC. Encoded protein: CASSSRAGRGETQYF. The entire variable domain, with the rest obtained from reference TRBV7-2 and TRBJ2-5, is as follows: GAGVSQSPSNKVTEKGKDVELRCDPISGHTALYWYRQSLGQGLEFLIYFQGNSAPDKSGLPSDRFSAERTGGSVSTLTIQRTQQEDSAVYLCASSSRAGRGETQYFGPGTRLLVL.

This chain connects TRBV20-1 to TRBJ2-5; TRBD1 matches at 7 bases. This CDR3 spans 13 amino acids. In germline, CDR1 is DFQATT, CDR2 SNEGSKA (reference sequence). V lost 6 bases, J lost 1 base, and 5 bases stayed unmatched. The CDR3 is CSAQGPFQETQYF. In nucleotides, the CDR3 is TGCAGTGCACAGGGGCCCTTCCAAGAGACCCAGTACTTC.

This clonotype was seen repeatedly, ten times or more. This sequence joins TRBV20-1 and TRBJ2-3; the D gene is possibly TRBD2 (6 bases). CDR1 DFQATT and CDR2 SNEGSKA come from the germline V gene (reference sequence). Trimming took off 2 bases at V and 1 base at J, with 13 bases between the two ends. This CDR3 has 15 residues. The CDR3 is CSARSLAGRTDTQYF. In nucleotides, the CDR3 is TGCAGTGCTAGATCGCTTGCGGGGCGCACAGATACGCAGTATTTT.

This chain uses TRBV7-9 with TRBJ2-5, with TRBD1 matching over 9 bases. Germline trimming cut 5 bases from V and 2 bases from J; bases unmatched to any gene: 6. This CDR3 has 15 residues. Germline CDR1 and CDR2: SEHNR and FQNEAQ (reference sequence). The CDR3 DNA follows: TGTGCCAGCAGCACAGCCGGGACAGGGCAAGAGACCCAGTACTTC. Translated: CASSTAGTGQETQYF.

The chain recombines TRBV6-2 or TRBV6-3 with TRBJ2-4; D remains ambiguous. The J call may be wrong; the DNA end is better matched by TRBJ2-5. This CDR3 comprises 14 residues. Germline V gives CDR1 MNHEY, CDR2 SVGEGT. CDR3 amino acids: CASSYPDPQETQYF. As DNA, the CDR3 is TGTGCCAGCAGTTACCCGGATCCCCAAGAGACCCAGTACTTC.

This clonotype showed up many times. The V and J genes are TRBV7-2 and TRBJ2-7; D gene uncertain. The germline V gene encodes CDR1 SGHTA and CDR2 FQGNSA. This CDR3 comprises 12 residues. Trimming pared 4 bases from V and 2 bases from J, leaving 6 bases between. CDR3 sequence reads: CASSSSPYEQYF. CDR3 nucleotide sequence: TGTGCCAGCAGCTCGAGCCCCTACGAGCAGTACTTC. Looking up the rest from reference TRBV7-2 and TRBJ2-7 gives the full variable domain: GAGVSQSPSNKVTEKGKDVELRCDPISGHTALYWYRQSLGQGLEFLIYFQGNSAPDKSGLPSDRFSAERTGGSVSTLTIQRTQQEDSAVYLCASSSSPYEQYFGPGTRLTVT.

This clonotype was observed many times. This sequence joins TRBV5-8 and TRBJ2-5, with no clear D. This CDR3 is 15 amino acids long. Trimming stripped 4 bases from V and 5 bases from J, with 18 bases between. CDR1 and CDR2 (germline): SGHTS, YDEGEE. For the CDR3, the DNA is TGTGCCAGCAGCCGGAGTGGCGGTCCCAGGGAGACCCAGTACTTC. Amino acids: CASSRSGGPRETQYF. Full variable domain (rest looked up from reference TRBV5-8 and TRBJ2-5): EAGVTQSPTHLIKTRGQQATLRCSPISGHTSVYWYQQALGLGLQFLLWYDEGEERNRGNFPPRFSGRQFPNYSSELNVNALELEDSALYLCASSRSGGPRETQYFGPGTRLLVL.

This chain joins TRBV30 and TRBJ1-2; D unclear. The CDR3 loop spans 13 amino acids. Germline V CDR1 and CDR2: GTSNPN, SVGIG (reference sequence). Trimming took off 3 bases at V and 10 bases at J, with 18 bases between the two ends. The CDR3 protein is CAWRLDGSMVYTF. The CDR3, as DNA: TGTGCCTGGAGGCTCGACGGGAGCATGGTCTACACCTTC.

This clonotype has ten or more counts. V is TRBV12-3 or TRBV12-4 and J is TRBJ1-5; D unclear. The ends were cut back, 7 bases at V and 9 bases at J, with 13 bases in the middle. CDR3 length: 12 amino acids. Written as DNA, the CDR3 is TGTGCCAGCACCATAATTCGGCGGCCCCAGCATTTT. Translation: CASTIIRRPQHF.

This clonotype was counted between two and nine times. This may stem from a read error, because a much larger clone lies one nucleotide away. The chain combines TRBV20-1 with TRBJ2-1; D tentatively fits TRBD1 or TRBD2 (5 bases each). The DNA end is more similar to TRBJ2-7, so the J call may be wrong. The CDR3 consists of 15 residues. Germline assignment: CDR1 DFQATT and CDR2 SNEGSKA (reference sequence). CDR3 residues: CSAREWGSSYNEQYF. The CDR3 DNA follows: TGCAGTGCTAGAGAATGGGGGAGCTCCTACAATGAGCAGTACTTC.

A word on this clonotype: With a much larger clone just one base away, this may be a read error. This chain links TRBV5-1 with TRBJ2-5; TRBD2 aligns across 13 bases. Trimming cost V 4 bases and J 11 bases; bases outside gene matches: 11. The V gene's germline CDR1 is SGHRS and CDR2 YFSETQ. CDR3 length: 15 amino acids. In nucleotides, the CDR3 is TGCGCCAGCAGCCTCGGACTAGCGGGGGTCGATGAGCAGTACTTC. Its translation is CASSLGLAGVDEQYF.

This clonotype showed up many times. The gene calls are TRBV7-6 and TRBJ1-1, with 8 bases lining up with TRBD1. The germline V gene encodes CDR1 SGHVS and CDR2 FNYEAQ. The CDR3 is made up of 15 amino acids. The V gene end was trimmed by 1 base and the J gene end by 1 base; junction bases not matched to a gene: 2. The CDR3 spells CASSLEGQGNTEAFF. Here the CDR3 DNA reads TGTGCCAGCAGCTTAGAAGGACAGGGGAACACTGAAGCTTTCTTT.

This clonotype was seen repeatedly, ten times or more. The V and J genes are TRBV20-1 and TRBJ2-7, with 7 bases that match TRBD1. This CDR3 contains 13 residues. CDR1 and CDR2 (germline): DFQATT, SNEGSKA (reference sequence). Trimming cost V 8 bases and J 7 bases; bases outside gene matches: 14. CDR3 residues: CSFSGGQKKEQYF. In DNA, the CDR3 is TGCAGTTTCAGTGGGGGACAGAAGAAAGAGCAGTACTTC.

Remarks on this clonotype: This may be a read error: a much more frequent sequence differs by one nucleotide. J is TRBJ1-5 and V is TRBV5-6, with 9 bases matching TRBD1. CDR3 length: 17 residues. The germline CDR1 and CDR2 sequences are SGHDT and YYEEEE. The CDR3 DNA reads TGTGCCGGCAGCTCCCTCGGCGGGACAGGGAGCAATCAGCCCCAGCATTTT. Translation gives CAGSSLGGTGSNQPQHF. The whole variable domain, filled in from reference TRBV5-6 and TRBJ1-5, reads DAGVTQSPTHLIKTRGQQVTLRCSPKSGHDTVSWYQQALGQGPQFIFQYYEEEERQRGNFPDRFSGHQFPNYSSELNVNALLLGDSALYLCAGSSLGGTGSNQPQHFGDGTRLSIL.

The rearrangement joins TRBV20-1 to TRBJ2-7; 11 positions match TRBD2. The closer fit of TRBJ2-5 to the DNA end suggests the J call may be wrong. The CDR3 is 17 residues long. Germline V gene lookup returns CDR1 DFQATT and CDR2 SNEGSKA (reference sequence). The CDR3 reads CSARDESLAGGAKTQYF. The DNA for the CDR3 is TGCAGTGCTAGAGATGAGAGCCTAGCGGGGGGTGCGAAGACCCAGTACTTC.

The chain combines TRBV25-1 with TRBJ1-2, with D possibly matching TRBD1 (5 bases). Germline V gene sequence: CDR1 MGHDK, CDR2 SYGVNS. V was clipped by 2 bases and J by 8 bases, with 18 bases between them. The CDR3 is made up of 15 amino acids. CDR3 nucleotide sequence: TGTGCCAGCAGTGAACGCCTGCTGGGGGGGAACGGCTACACCTTC. This gives the protein CASSERLLGGNGYTF.

This clonotype came up a few times. The chain links TRBV12-3 or TRBV12-4 to TRBJ1-3; D not certain. This CDR3 has 12 residues. V shed 3 bases and J shed 4 bases, with 4 bases lying between them. The CDR3 region is CASSLNGNTIYF. CDR3 coding DNA: TGTGCCAGCAGTTTGAACGGAAACACCATATATTTT.

The chain uses TRBV5-1 and TRBJ2-2; D tentatively fits TRBD1 or TRBD2 (6 bases each). Trimming shortened V by 3 bases and J by 4 bases, and 16 bases separated the two germline ends. CDR1 SGHRS and CDR2 YFSETQ come from the germline V gene. CDR3 length: 16 amino acids. The DNA of the CDR3 is TGCGCCAGCAGCTCGGGGGACAAGGGAGGCACCGGGGAGCTGTTTTTT. This sequence encodes CASSSGDKGGTGELFF.

The CDR3 region has the DNA TGCAGTGCTAGAGACCCGGGACGAGGGAATGAGCAGTTCTTC. Protein: CSARDPGRGNEQFF. V is TRBV20-1 and J is TRBJ2-1, with D perhaps being TRBD1 or TRBD2 (5 bases each). The CDR3 is 14 residues long. V gave up 0 bases and J gave up 7 bases, with 13 bases separating them. Germline CDR1 is DFQATT and CDR2 is SNEGSKA (reference sequence).

Notes on this clonotype: This may come from a read error, since a much larger clone is one base off. The V gene is TRBV20-1, the J gene TRBJ2-3; possibly TRBD1 for D (6 bases). Germline CDR1 DFQATT, CDR2 SNEGSKA (reference sequence). CDR3 length: 15 residues. V was shortened by 0 bases and J by 4 bases, with 14 bases between the two germline ends. The CDR3: CSARDTQGWADTQYF. As DNA, the CDR3 is TGCAGTGCTAGAGACACACAGGGTTGGGCAGATACGCAGTATTTT.